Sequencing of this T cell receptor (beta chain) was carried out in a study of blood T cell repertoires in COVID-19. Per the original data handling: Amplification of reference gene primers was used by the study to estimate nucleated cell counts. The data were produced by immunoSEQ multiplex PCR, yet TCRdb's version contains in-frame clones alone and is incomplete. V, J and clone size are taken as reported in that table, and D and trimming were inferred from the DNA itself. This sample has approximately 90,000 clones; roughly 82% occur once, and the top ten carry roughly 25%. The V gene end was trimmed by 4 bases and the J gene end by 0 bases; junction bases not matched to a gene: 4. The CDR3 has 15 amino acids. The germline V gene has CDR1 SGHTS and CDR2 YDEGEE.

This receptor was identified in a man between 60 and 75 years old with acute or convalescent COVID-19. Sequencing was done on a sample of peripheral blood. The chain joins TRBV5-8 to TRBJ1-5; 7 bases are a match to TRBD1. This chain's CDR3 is CASSPGQRSNQPQHF. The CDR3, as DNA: TGTGCCAGCAGCCCGGGACAGCGTAGCAATCAGCCCCAGCATTTT.